One and the same sample provided the 10 T cell receptor beta chains below, sequenced in a study of CD8+ T cells in alopecia areata. Extracted RNA was reverse transcribed into cDNA, the sequencing template. The protocol was immunoSEQ multiplex PCR, while the TCRdb copy is restricted to in-frame clones and leaves out a portion. The sample has about 90,000 clones; roughly 45% are singletons. Treatment given: oral pan-JAK inhibitor, 5-10 mg twice daily. The source was CD8+ T cells sorted from blood, collected at week 24, from a patient treated with tofacitinib. The source is a human donor with alopecia areata.

The J gene is TRBJ2-7, the V gene TRBV5-1, with D unresolved. With 0 bases removed from V and 2 bases from J, the gap between germline ends came to 12 bases. Germline V gene sequence: CDR1 SGHRS, CDR2 YFSETQ. The CDR3 consists of 15 residues. In nucleotides, the CDR3 is TGCGCCAGCAGCTTGGCTATCGGCCGGACCTACGAGCAGTACTTC. Protein product: CASSLAIGRTYEQYF.

The chain recombines TRBV15 with TRBJ1-5; D is perhaps TRBD1 (5 bases). The germline gives CDR1 LNHNV, CDR2 YYDKDF (reference sequence). CDR3 length equals 16 residues. V was clipped by 10 bases and J by 6 bases, with 25 bases between them. CDR3 DNA: TGTGCCATACGGCAAGGGACCAGGGAAAGGCCTCAGCCCCAGCATTTT. It translates to CAIRQGTRERPQPQHF.

In its sample, this clone was seen a few times. The rearrangement joins TRBV4-2 to TRBJ2-7, with D possibly matching TRBD2 (5 bases). This CDR3 comprises 14 residues. Germline CDR1 LGHNA, CDR2 YNFKEQ. V lost 3 bases, J lost 2 bases, and 11 bases lay in between. This chain's CDR3 is CASSHSSPTYEQYF. The CDR3 DNA sequence: TGTGCCAGCAGCCATTCTAGCCCTACCTACGAGCAGTACTTC.

This chain links TRBV5-1 with TRBJ1-1; D gene uncertain. V lost 4 bases and J lost 5, with 9 bases in between. Germline V gene sequence: CDR1 SGHRS, CDR2 YFSETQ. This CDR3 comprises 12 residues. The CDR3 bases are TGCGCCAGCAGCCCATCTGAGACTGAAGCTTTCTTT. Translated: CASSPSETEAFF.

The rearrangement links TRBV27 to TRBJ1-2; 9 bases are a match to TRBD1. With 2 bases clipped from V and 2 bases from J, the junction kept 3 bases outside the gene matches. The CDR3 consists of 15 residues. Germline-derived CDR1 and CDR2 are MNHEY and SMNVEV (reference sequence). CDR3: CASSLGTGKNYGYTF. In DNA form, the CDR3 reads TGTGCCAGCAGTTTAGGGACAGGGAAAAACTATGGCTACACCTTC.

This clone appeared a few times. CDR3 sequence: CASSEDGRYTGELFF. CDR3 coding DNA: TGTGCCAGCAGTGAAGATGGCAGATACACCGGGGAGCTGTTTTTT. V gene TRBV2 combines with J gene TRBJ2-2; D is unresolved. The CDR3 spans 15 residues. Trimming took 1 base from V and 3 from J, leaving 9 bases between them. CDR1 and CDR2 (germline): SNHLY, FYNNEI.

This clone has only one observation. The genes are TRBV5-6 and TRBJ1-1; TRBD1 aligns across 7 bases. Germline-derived CDR1 and CDR2 are SGHDT and YYEEEE. With V trimmed by 0 bases and J by 7 bases, 15 bases remained unmatched. This CDR3 is 17 amino acids long. DNA for the CDR3: TGTGCCAGCAGCTTGGTAGACTCAGGGGGTCGGTTGAGTGAAGCTTTCTTT. It codes for CASSLVDSGGRLSEAFF.

The chain combines TRBV6-5 with TRBJ1-1, with D perhaps matching TRBD1 (6 bases). This CDR3 has 14 residues. Germline CDR1 MNHEY, CDR2 SVGAGI. The V end was cut by 2 bases, the J end by 6 bases, with 13 bases between. CDR3 in amino acids: CASSYQGRGAEAFF. In DNA, the CDR3 is TGTGCCAGCAGTTACCAGGGGAGGGGAGCTGAAGCTTTCTTT.

J is TRBJ2-7 and V is TRBV19; D is possibly TRBD1 (5 bases). Germline V gene lookup returns CDR1 LNHDA and CDR2 SQIVND (reference sequence). Trimming cost V 1 base and J 2 bases, with 6 bases left between them. This CDR3 has 13 amino acids. The CDR3 loop is CASSIGTTYEQYF. CDR3 nucleotide sequence: TGTGCCAGTAGTATAGGGACAACCTACGAGCAGTACTTC.

The chain combines TRBV4-3 with TRBJ1-1; maybe TRBD1 (6 bases). This CDR3 comprises 14 residues. Germline loops: CDR1 LGHNA, CDR2 YSLEER. With 3 bases removed from V and 1 base from J, the gap between germline ends came to 9 bases. CDR3 DNA: TGCGCCAGCAGCCAGAGGACAGCGAACACTGAAGCTTTCTTT. Translating gives CASSQRTANTEAFF.